What follows describes a single TCR beta chain. The sample belongs to a study of STAT5B mutations in CD4+ large granular lymphocyte leukemia. Here immunoSEQ multiplex PCR was the method, and the copy in TCRdb shows in-frame clones only, minus some. The sample comprises roughly 19,000 clones, over 65% of which are singletons, and approximately 30% rests with the top ten. Germline CDR1 and CDR2: SQVTM and ANQGSEA. Unmatched junction bases numbered 11, after V lost 7 bases and J lost 2 bases. The CDR3 runs 17 residues. The receptor was isolated from a human donor in good health. Specimen: CD4+ T cells from blood buffy coats. The J gene is TRBJ2-3, the V gene TRBV29-1; 14 bases agree with TRBD2. CDR3 coding DNA: TGCAGCGGGTCCGGACTAGCGGGGGGAGGGAACACAGATACGCAGTATTTT. Translation gives CSGSGLAGGGNTDTQYF.